This T cell receptor beta chain was captured in a study of T cells after posttransplantation cyclophosphamide. General study findings and limits: TRB overlap between skin or GI tissue T cells and blood was limited. Later post-transplant blood repertoires were often dominated by donor CD8+ memory clones.

Data came from immunoSEQ multiplex PCR; TCRdb stores just in-frame clones and leaves some out. The sample consists of some 10,000 clones, approximately 86% of them appearing once. A marrow graft followed busulfan-fludarabine conditioning, with cyclophosphamide on days +3 and +4. This CDR3 has 17 amino acids. With V trimmed by 0 bases and J by 4 bases, 6 bases remained unmatched. Germline-derived CDR1 and CDR2 are ENHRY and SYGVKD. This clone was observed a few times. Its antigen remains unknown. The chain recombines TRBV10-3 with TRBJ2-5; 12 bases agree with TRBD2. Sequenced here: PBMCs, sampled 1,700 to 2,000 days after allogeneic stem cell transplant with posttransplant cyclophosphamide. This receptor was identified in a female patient in her forties or fifties who received an allogeneic stem cell transplant from a related donor, was CMV-positive, and had no GVHD. Some T cells may be transferred from the graft donor. The chain's CDR3 is CAISESMATSGRETQYF. The CDR3 DNA reads as TGTGCCATCAGTGAGTCGATGGCGACTAGCGGGAGAGAGACCCAGTACTTC.